Sequencing of this T cell receptor (beta chain) was carried out in a study of Graves' ophthalmopathy and Graves' hyperthyroidism. RNA transcripts served as template for amplifying TCR beta CDR3 sequences. The library came from an HTBI-primed first-round RT-PCR and a second-round multiplex PCR. MiXCR was run by TCRdb on the multiplex PCR reads, yielding one entry per CDR3 protein. The sample has hundreds of thousands of distinct CDR3 sequences, under 50% seen once. The table lists this clonotype with many counts. The V gene's germline CDR1 is ENHRY and CDR2 SYGVKD. Deletions cut 6 bases from V and 3 bases from J, with 14 bases between. The CDR3 covers 15 residues. In donors with ophthalmopathy, activity was moderate-to-severe, with CAS ≥3, NOSPECS ≥4 and duration under 3 months. Orbital computed tomography, together with clinical symptoms, serum thyroxine, TRAb and thyroid ultrasound, was used for diagnosis.

The TCR was taken from an adult man with Graves' ophthalmopathy. Sample: peripheral blood. The chain has TRBV10-3 and TRBJ2-2; weak D call: TRBD1 (6 bases). CDR3 bases: TGTGCCATCAGCCCCAGGGGCGCGGACACCGGGGAGCTGTTTTTT. It yields the protein CAISPRGADTGELFF.